This T cell receptor beta chain was captured by sequencing in a study of blood T cell repertoires in COVID-19. About the research overall: T cells, B-cell-depleted T cells, or PBMCs provided the cDNA or gDNA that served as material.

The length of the CDR3 is 17 residues. Germline V gene sequence: CDR1 MDHEN, CDR2 SYDVKM. V was shortened by 3 bases and J by 0 bases, with 15 bases between the two germline ends. Only in-frame clones appear in the TCRdb table, and some are missing; sequencing was by immunoSEQ multiplex PCR. This table holds 65,000 to 85,000 clones, around 91% found once. The TCR originated in a man aged 50-59 years with acute or convalescent COVID-19. The chain combines TRBV28 with TRBJ1-3, with D perhaps matching TRBD1 (5 bases). Sequenced input: peripheral blood. The CDR3, as DNA: TGTGCCAGCAGTTTTCCCTCCCCGGGACTCTCTGGAAACACCATATATTTT. This gives the protein CASSFPSPGLSGNTIYF.